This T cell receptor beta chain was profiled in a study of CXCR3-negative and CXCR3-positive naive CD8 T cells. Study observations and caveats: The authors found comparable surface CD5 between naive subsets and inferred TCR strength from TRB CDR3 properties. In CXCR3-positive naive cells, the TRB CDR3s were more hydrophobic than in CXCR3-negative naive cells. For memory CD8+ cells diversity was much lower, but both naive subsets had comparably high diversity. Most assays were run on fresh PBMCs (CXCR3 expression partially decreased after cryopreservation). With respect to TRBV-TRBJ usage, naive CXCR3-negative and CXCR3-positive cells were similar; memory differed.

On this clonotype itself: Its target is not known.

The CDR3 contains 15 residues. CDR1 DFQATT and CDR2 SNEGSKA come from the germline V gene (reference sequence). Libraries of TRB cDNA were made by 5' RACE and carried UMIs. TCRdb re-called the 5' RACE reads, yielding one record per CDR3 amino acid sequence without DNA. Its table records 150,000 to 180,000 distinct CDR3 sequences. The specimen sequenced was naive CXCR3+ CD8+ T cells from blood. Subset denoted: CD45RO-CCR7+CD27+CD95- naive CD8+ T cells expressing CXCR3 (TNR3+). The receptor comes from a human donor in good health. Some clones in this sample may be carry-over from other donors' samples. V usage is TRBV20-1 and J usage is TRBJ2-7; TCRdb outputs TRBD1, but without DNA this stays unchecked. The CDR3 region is CSVQSAGGESYKQYF.